The sequence of this T cell receptor (beta chain) was determined in a study of cytomegalovirus exposure and HLA in healthy donors. Germline-derived CDR1 and CDR2 are SGHVS and FQNEAQ. The CDR3 covers 14 residues. The V gene lost 4 bases and the J gene lost 5 bases, with 14 bases spanning the gap. Primers for the PCR totalled 60 Vbeta and 13 Jbeta. TCRdb's table, derived via immunoSEQ multiplex PCR, lists solely in-frame clones and lacks some. The table shows 150,000 to 200,000 clones, with 83% occurring only once. The material sequenced was PBMCs. The TCR originated in a man aged 50-60 years in good health and CMV-seronegative. This chain links TRBV7-8 with TRBJ1-1; D perhaps matches TRBD1 (5 bases). CDR3 loop: CASSSRASRTEAFF. In DNA, the CDR3 is TGTGCCAGCAGCTCCAGGGCTTCTAGAACTGAAGCTTTCTTT.